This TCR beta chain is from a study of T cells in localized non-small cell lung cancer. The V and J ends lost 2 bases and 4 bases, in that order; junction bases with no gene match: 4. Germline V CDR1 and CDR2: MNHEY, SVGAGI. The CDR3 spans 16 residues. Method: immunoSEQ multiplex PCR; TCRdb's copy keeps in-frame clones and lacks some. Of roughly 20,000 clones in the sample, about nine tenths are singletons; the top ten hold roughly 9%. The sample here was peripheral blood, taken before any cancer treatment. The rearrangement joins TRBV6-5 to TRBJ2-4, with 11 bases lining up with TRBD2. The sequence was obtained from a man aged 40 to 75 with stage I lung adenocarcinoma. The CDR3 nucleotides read TGTGCCAGCAGTTACGCCGGGACTAGCGGAAAAAACATTCAGTACTTC. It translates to CASSYAGTSGKNIQYF.